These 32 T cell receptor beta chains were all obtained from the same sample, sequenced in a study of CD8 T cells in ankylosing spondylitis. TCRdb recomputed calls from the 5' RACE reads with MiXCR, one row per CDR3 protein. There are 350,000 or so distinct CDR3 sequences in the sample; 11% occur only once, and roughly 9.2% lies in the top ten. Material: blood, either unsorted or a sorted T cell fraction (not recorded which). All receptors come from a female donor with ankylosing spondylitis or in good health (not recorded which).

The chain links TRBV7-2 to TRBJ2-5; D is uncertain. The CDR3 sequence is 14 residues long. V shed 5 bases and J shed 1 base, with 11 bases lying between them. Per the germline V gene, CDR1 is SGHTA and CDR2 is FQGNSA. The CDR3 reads CASSPHRTQETQYF. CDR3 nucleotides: TGTGCCAGCAGCCCCCACAGAACCCAAGAGACCCAGTACTTC. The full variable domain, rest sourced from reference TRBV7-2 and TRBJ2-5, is GAGVSQSPSNKVTEKGKDVELRCDPISGHTALYWYRQSLGQGLEFLIYFQGNSAPDKSGLPSDRFSAERTGGSVSTLTIQRTQQEDSAVYLCASSPHRTQETQYFGPGTRLLVL.

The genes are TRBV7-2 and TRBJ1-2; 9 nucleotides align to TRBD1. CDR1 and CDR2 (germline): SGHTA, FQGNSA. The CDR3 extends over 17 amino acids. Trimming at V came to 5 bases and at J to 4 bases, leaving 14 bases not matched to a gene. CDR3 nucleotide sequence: TGTGCCAGCAGCCCTCGAGGACAGGGGACACTCGTCTATGGCTACACCTTC. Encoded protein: CASSPRGQGTLVYGYTF.

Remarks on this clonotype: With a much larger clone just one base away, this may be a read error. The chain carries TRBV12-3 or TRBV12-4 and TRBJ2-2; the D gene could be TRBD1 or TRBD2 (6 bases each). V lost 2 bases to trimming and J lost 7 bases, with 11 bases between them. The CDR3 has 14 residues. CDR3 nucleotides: TGTGCCAGCAGTTTAAAACGGGGGCGCGGGGAGCTGTTTTTT. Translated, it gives CASSLKRGRGELFF.

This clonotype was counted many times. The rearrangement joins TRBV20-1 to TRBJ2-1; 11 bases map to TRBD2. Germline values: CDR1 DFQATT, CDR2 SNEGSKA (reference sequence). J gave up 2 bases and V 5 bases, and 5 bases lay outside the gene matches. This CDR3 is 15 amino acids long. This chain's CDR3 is CSADLAGGAYNEQFF. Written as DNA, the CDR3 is TGCAGTGCTGATCTAGCGGGAGGCGCCTACAATGAGCAGTTCTTC.

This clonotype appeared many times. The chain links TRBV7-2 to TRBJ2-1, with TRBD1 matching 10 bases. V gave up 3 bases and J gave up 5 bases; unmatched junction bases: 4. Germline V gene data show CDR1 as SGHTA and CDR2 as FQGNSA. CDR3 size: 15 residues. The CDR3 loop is CASSFPGQGNNEQFF. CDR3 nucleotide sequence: TGTGCCAGCAGCTTCCCGGGACAGGGGAACAATGAGCAGTTCTTC.

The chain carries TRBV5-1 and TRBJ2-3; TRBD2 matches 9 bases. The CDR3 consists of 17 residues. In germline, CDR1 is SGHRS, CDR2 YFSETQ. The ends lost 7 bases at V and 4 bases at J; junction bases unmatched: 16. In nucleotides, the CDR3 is TGCGCCAGCTCTACTGGTGCGGGGGGGCCGCACGCAGATACGCAGTATTTT. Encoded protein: CASSTGAGGPHADTQYF.

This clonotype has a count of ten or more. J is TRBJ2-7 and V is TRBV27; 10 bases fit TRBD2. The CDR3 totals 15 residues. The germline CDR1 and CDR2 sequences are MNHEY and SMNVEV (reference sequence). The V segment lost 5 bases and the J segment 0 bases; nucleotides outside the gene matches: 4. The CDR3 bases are TGTGCCAGCAGTGACTCTAGCGGGAGCTCCTACGAGCAGTACTTC. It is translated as CASSDSSGSSYEQYF.

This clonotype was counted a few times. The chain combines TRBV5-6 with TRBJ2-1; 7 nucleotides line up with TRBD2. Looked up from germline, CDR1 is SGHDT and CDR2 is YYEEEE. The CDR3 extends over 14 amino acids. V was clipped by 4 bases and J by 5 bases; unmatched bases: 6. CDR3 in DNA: TGTGCCAGCAGCCCCGGCGGGAGCAACAATGAGCAGTTCTTC. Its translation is CASSPGGSNNEQFF.

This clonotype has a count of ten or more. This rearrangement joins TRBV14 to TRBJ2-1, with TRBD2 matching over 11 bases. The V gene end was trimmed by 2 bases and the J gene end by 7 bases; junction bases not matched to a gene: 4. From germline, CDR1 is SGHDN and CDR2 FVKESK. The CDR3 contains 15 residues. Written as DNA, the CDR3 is TGTGCCAGCAGCCAATTAGCGGGAGGGCCGAATGAGCAGTTCTTC. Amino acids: CASSQLAGGPNEQFF.

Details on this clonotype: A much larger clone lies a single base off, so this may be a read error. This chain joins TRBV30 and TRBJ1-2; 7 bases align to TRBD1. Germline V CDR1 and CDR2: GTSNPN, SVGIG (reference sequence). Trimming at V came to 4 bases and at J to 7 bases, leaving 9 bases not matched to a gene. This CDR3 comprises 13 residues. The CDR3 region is CAWIRQGDGGYTF. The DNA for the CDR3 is TGTGCCTGGATTAGACAGGGAGATGGTGGCTACACCTTC.

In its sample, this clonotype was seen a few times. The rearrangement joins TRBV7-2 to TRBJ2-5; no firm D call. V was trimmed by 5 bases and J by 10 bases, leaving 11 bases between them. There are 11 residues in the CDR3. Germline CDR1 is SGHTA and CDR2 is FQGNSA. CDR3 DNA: TGTGCCAGCAGCCCCCTCGTGGTCCAGTACTTC. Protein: CASSPLVVQYF.

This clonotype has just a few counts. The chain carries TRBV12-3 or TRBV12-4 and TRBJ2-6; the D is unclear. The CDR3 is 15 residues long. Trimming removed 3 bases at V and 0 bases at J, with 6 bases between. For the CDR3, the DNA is TGTGCCAGCAGTTTTAGGAACTCTGGGGCCAACGTCCTGACTTTC. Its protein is CASSFRNSGANVLTF.

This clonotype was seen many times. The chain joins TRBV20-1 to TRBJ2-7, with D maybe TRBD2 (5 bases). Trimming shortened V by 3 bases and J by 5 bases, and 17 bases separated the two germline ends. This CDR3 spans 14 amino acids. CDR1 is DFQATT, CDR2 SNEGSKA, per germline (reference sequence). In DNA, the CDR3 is TGCAGTGCTAGGCCGGGTTTAGTGACTAACGAGCAGTACTTC. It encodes CSARPGLVTNEQYF.

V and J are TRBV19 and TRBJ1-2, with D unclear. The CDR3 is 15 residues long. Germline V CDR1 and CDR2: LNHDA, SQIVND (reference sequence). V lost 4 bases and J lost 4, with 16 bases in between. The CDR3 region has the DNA TGTGCCAGTAGTACCGGTGGAGGGCTGGGCTATGGCTACACCTTC. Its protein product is CASSTGGGLGYGYTF.

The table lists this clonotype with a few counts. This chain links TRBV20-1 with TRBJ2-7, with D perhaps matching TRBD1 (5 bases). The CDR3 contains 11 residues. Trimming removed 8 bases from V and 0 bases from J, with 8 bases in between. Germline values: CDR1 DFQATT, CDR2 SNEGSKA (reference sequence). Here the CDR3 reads CSIDSSYEQYF. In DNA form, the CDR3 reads TGCAGTATAGACAGCTCCTACGAGCAGTACTTC.

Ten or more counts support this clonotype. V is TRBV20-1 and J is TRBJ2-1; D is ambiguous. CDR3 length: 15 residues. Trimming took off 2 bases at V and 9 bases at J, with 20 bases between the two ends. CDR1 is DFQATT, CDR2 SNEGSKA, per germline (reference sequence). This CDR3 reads CSARQSGGVPGEQFF. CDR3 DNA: TGCAGTGCTAGACAAAGTGGTGGGGTACCGGGTGAGCAGTTCTTC.

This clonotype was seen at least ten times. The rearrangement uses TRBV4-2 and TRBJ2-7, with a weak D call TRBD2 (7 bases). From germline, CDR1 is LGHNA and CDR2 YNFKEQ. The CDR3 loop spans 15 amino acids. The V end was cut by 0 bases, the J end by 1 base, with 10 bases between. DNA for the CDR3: TGTGCCAGCAGCCAAGATGCGGGGGCATCCTACGAGCAGTACTTC. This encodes CASSQDAGASYEQYF.

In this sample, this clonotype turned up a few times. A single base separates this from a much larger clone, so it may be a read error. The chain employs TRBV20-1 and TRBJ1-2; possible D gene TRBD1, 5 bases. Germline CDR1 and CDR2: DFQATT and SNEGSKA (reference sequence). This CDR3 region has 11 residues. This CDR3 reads CSAYKGATYPF. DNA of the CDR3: TGCAGTGCGTACAAAGGGGCAACCTACCCCTTC.

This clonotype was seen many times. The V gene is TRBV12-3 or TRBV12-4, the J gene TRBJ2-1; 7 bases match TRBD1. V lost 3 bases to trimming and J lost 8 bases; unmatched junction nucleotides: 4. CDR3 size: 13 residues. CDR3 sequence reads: CASSFNRGDEQFF. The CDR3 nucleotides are TGTGCCAGCAGTTTTAACAGGGGAGATGAGCAGTTCTTC.

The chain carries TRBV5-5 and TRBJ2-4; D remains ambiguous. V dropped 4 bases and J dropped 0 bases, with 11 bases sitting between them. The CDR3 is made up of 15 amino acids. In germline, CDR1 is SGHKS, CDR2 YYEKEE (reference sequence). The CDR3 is CASSPDGVAKNIQYF. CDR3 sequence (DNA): TGTGCCAGCAGCCCAGACGGTGTAGCCAAAAACATTCAGTACTTC.

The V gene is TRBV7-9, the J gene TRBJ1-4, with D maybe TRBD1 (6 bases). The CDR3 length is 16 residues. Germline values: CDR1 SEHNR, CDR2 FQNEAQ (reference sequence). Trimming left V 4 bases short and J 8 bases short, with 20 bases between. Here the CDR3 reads CASSSPWGGVLEKLFF. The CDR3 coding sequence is TGTGCCAGCAGCTCCCCCTGGGGGGGCGTTCTGGAAAAACTGTTTTTT.

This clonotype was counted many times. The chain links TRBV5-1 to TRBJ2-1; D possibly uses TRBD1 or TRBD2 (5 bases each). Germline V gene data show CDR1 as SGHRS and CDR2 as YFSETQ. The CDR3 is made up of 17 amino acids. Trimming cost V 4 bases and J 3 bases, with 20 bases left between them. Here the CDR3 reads CASSRGRGEGVYNEQFF. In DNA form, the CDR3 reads TGCGCCAGCAGCAGGGGTCGAGGGGAAGGAGTCTACAATGAGCAGTTCTTC.

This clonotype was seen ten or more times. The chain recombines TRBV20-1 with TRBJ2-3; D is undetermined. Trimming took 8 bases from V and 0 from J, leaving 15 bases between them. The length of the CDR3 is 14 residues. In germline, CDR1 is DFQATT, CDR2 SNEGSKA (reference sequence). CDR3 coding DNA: TGCAGTAGTATAACCGGGTGGAGCACAGATACGCAGTATTTT. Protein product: CSSITGWSTDTQYF.

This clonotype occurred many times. In nucleotides, the CDR3 is TGTGCCAGCAGCAAATCCCGCAGGGGACGGGATGGCTACACCTTC. Residues: CASSKSRRGRDGYTF. The chain employs TRBV28 and TRBJ1-2, with a possible D match to TRBD1 (6 bases). Germline CDR1 and CDR2: MDHEN and SYDVKM. The V end was cut by 6 bases, the J end by 6 bases, with 20 bases between. The CDR3 is 15 amino acids.

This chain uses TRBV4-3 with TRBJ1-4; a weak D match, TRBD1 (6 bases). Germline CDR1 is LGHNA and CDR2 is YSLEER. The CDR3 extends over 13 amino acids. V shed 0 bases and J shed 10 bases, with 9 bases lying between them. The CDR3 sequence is CASSQEGGSKLFF. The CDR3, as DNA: TGCGCCAGCAGCCAAGAAGGGGGATCAAAACTGTTTTTT.

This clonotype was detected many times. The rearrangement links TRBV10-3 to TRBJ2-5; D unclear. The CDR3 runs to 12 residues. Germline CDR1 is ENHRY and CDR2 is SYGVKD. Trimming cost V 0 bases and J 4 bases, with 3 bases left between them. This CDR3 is CAISESRETQYF. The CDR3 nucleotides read TGTGCCATCAGTGAGTCGCGAGAGACCCAGTACTTC.

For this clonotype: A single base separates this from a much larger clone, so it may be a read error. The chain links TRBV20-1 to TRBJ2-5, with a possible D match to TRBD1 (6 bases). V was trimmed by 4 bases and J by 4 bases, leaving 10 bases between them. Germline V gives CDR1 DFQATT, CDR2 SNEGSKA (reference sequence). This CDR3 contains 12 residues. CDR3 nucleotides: TGCAGTGCTACGGACAGTCGAGAGACCCAGTACTTC. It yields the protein CSATDSRETQYF.

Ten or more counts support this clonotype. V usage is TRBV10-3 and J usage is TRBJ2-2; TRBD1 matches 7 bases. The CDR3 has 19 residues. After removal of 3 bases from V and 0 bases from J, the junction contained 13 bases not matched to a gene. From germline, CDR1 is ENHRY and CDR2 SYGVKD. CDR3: CAISDPGQAPTSNTGELFF. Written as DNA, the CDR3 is TGTGCCATCAGTGACCCCGGACAGGCCCCGACCTCGAACACCGGGGAGCTGTTTTTT.

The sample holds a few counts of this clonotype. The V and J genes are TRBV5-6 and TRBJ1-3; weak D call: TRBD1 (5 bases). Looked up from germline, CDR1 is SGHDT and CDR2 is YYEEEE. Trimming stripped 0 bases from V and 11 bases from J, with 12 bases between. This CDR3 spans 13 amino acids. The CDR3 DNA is TGTGCCAGCAGCTTGGCAGGGTTCGGCGCCATATATTTT. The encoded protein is CASSLAGFGAIYF.

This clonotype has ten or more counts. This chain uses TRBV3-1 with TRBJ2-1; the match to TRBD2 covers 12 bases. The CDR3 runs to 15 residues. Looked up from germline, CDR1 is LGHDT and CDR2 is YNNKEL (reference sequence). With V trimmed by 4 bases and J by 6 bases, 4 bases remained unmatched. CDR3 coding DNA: TGTGCCAGCAGCCCGACACTAGCGGGAGGCAATGAGCAGTTCTTC. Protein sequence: CASSPTLAGGNEQFF.

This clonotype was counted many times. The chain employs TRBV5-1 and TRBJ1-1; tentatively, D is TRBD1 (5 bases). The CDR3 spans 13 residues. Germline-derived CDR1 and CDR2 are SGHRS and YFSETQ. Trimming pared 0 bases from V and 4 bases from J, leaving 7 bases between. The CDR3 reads CASSLGGGTEAFF. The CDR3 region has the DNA TGCGCCAGCAGCTTGGGCGGGGGCACTGAAGCTTTCTTT.

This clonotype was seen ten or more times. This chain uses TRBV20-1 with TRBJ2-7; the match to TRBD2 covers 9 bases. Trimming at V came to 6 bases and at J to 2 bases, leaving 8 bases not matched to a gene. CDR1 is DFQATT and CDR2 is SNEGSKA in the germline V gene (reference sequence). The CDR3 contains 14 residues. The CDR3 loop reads CSASTSGRTYEQYF. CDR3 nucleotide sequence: TGCAGTGCGTCTACTAGCGGGCGAACCTACGAGCAGTACTTC.